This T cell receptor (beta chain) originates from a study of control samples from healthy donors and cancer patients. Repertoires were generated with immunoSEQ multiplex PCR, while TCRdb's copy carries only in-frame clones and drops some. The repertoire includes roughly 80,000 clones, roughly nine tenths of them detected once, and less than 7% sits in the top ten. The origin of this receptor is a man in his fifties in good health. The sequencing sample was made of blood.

The DNA for the CDR3 is TGTGCCAGCGGGATAGCGGGGACCCAAGAGACCCAGTACTTC. Residues: CASGIAGTQETQYF. The gene calls are TRBV2 and TRBJ2-5; 8 positions agree with TRBD2. The trim removed 8 bases at V and 1 base at J, leaving 6 bases unmatched. There are 14 residues in the CDR3. Germline values: CDR1 SNHLY, CDR2 FYNNEI.